This T cell receptor beta chain was profiled in a study of human T cells and chemical hapten exposure. Study-wide context: Donors were sensitized with 2% DPC on the upper inner arm.

Regarding time point: patch test 2, 6 weeks after DPC sensitization. Treatment given: therapeutic diphenylcyclopropenone sensitization with weekly scalp DPC. TCRdb processed the RACE reads anew with MiXCR; each CDR3 protein has one entry. The table includes approximately 350,000 distinct CDR3 sequences, roughly 6% detected once. V lost 3 bases, J lost 0 bases, and 12 bases lay in between. The CDR3 totals 16 residues. Per germline, CDR1 KGHSH and CDR2 LQKENI. The genes are TRBV18 and TRBJ1-5; D is unresolved. This clonotype originated in a woman aged 18-29 years with alopecia areata. Some clones in this sample may be carry-over from other donors' samples. The sequencing here drew on whole blood, taken in connection with sensitization to the hapten diphenylcyclopropenone (DPC). The CDR3, as DNA: TGTGCCAGCTCACCCCGGACGGAGTATAGCAATCAGCCCCAGCATTTT. It is translated as CASSPRTEYSNQPQHF. Looking up the rest from reference TRBV18 and TRBJ1-5 gives the full variable domain: NAGVMQNPRHLVRRRGQEARLRCSPMKGHSHVYWYRQLPEEGLKFMVYLQKENIIDESGMPKERFSAEFPKEGPSILRIQQVVRGDSAAYFCASSPRTEYSNQPQHFGDGTRLSIL.